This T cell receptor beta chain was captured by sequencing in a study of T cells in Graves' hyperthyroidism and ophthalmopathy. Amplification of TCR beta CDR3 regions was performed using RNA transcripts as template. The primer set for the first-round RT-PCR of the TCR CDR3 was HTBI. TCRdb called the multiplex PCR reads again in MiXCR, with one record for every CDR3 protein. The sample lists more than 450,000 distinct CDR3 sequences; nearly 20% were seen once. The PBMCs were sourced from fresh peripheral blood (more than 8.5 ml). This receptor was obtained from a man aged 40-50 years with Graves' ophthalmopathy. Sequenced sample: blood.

CDR3 amino acids: CAIREMGGGSYEQYF. The CDR3 DNA reads TGTGCCATCAGAGAAATGGGCGGCGGTTCCTACGAGCAGTACTTC. The V and J genes are TRBV6-1 and TRBJ2-7; D is unclear. The CDR3 loop spans 15 amino acids. The ends were cut back, 10 bases at V and 1 base at J, with 20 bases in the middle. CDR1 and CDR2 (germline): MNHNS, SASEGT.